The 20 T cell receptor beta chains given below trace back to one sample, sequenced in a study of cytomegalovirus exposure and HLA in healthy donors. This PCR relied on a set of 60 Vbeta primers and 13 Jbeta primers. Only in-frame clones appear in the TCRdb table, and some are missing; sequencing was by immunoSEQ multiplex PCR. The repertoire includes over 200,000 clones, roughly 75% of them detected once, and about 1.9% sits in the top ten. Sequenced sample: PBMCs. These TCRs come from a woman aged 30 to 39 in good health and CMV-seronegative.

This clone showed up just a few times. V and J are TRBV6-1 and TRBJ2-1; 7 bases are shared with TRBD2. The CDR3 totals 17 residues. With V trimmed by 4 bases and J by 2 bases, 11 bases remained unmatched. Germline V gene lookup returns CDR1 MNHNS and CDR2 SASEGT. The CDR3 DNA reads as TGTGCCAGCAGTGGTCTAGCGGAGGAACCCCCCTACAATGAGCAGTTCTTC. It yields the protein CASSGLAEEPPYNEQFF.

CDR3 loop: CASSFTGGKQPQHF. The CDR3, as DNA: TGTGCCAGCAGTTTCACAGGCGGGAAACAGCCCCAGCATTTT. The J gene is TRBJ1-5, the V gene TRBV6-1; tentatively, D is TRBD1 (5 bases). The CDR3 covers 14 residues. V lost 5 bases and J lost 7, with 15 bases in between. Germline V gives CDR1 MNHNS, CDR2 SASEGT.

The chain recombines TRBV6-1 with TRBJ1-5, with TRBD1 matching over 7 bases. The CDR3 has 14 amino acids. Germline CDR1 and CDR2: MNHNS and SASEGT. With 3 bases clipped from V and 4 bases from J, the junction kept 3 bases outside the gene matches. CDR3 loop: CASSETGYNQPQHF. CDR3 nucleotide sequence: TGTGCCAGCAGTGAGACAGGGTATAATCAGCCCCAGCATTTT.

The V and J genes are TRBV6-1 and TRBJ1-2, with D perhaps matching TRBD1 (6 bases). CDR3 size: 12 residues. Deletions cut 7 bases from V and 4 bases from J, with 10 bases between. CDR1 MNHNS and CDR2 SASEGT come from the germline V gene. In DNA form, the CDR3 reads TGTGCCAGCACCTGGGACACCTATGGCTACACCTTC. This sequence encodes CASTWDTYGYTF.

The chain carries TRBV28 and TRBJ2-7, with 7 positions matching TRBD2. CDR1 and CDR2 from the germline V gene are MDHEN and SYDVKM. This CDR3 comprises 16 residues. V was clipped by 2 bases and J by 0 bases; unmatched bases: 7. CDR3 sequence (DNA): TGTGCCAGCAGTTTACGAGGGGCGGGGGTCTCCTACGAGCAGTACTTC. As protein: CASSLRGAGVSYEQYF.

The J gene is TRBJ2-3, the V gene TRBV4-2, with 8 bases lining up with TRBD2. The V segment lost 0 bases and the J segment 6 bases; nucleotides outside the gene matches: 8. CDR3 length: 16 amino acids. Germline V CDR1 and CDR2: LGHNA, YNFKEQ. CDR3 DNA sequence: TGTGCCAGCAGCCAAGAGGCCGGGGGGGCCGGGGATACGCAGTATTTT. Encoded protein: CASSQEAGGAGDTQYF.

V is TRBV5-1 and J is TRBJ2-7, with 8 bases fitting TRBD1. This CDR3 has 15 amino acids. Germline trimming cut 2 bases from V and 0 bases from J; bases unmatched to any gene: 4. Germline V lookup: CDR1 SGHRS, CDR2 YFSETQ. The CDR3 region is CASSLTGGGSYEQYF. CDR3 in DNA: TGCGCCAGCAGCTTAACAGGGGGAGGCTCCTACGAGCAGTACTTC.

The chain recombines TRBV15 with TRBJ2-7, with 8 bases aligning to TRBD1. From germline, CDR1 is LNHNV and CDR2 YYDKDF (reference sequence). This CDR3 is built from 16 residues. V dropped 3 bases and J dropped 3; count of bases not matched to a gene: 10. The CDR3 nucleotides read TGTGCCACCAGCAGTCCCACCCGGACAGGGCGCTACGAGCAGTACTTC. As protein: CATSSPTRTGRYEQYF.

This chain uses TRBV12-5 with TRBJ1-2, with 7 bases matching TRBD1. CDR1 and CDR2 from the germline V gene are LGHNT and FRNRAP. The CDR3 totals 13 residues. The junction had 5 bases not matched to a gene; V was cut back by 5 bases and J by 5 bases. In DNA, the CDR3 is TGTGCTAGTGGTGTGGGACAGCTATATGGCTACACCTTC. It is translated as CASGVGQLYGYTF.

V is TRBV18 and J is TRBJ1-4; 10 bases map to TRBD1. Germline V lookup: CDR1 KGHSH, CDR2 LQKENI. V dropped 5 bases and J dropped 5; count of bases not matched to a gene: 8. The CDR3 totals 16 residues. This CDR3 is CASSSLPGQGNEKLFF. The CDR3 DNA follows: TGTGCCAGCTCATCGCTTCCGGGACAGGGGAATGAAAAACTGTTTTTT.

Here the CDR3 reads CASSLVGGAGGNTIYF. The CDR3 nucleotides read TGTGCCAGCAGCTTAGTAGGGGGGGCAGGTGGAAACACCATATATTTT. The chain uses TRBV7-2 and TRBJ1-3; possible D gene TRBD1, 6 bases. V lost 1 base and J 3 bases, leaving 13 bases between the germline ends. Germline lookup yields CDR1 SGHTA and CDR2 FQGNSA. The CDR3 extends over 16 amino acids.

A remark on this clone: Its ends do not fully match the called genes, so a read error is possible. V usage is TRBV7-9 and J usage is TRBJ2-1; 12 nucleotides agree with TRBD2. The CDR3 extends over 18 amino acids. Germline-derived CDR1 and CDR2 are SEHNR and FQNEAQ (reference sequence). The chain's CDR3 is CAISSGLAGTSSYNEQFF. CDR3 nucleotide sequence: TGTGCCATCAGCTCCGGACTAGCGGGGACTAGCTCCTACAATGAGCAGTTCTTC.

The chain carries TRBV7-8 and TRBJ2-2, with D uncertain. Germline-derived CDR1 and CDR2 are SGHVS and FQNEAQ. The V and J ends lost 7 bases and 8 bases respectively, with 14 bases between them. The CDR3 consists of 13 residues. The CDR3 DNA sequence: TGTGCCAGCAACTTGCGCCAAGCGGGGGAGCTGTTTTTT. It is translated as CASNLRQAGELFF.

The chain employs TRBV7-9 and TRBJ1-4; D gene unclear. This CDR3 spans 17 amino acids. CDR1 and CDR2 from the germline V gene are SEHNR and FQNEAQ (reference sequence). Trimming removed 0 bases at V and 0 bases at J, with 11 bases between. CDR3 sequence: CASSLASVGATNEKLFF. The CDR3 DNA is TGTGCCAGCAGCTTAGCTTCGGTTGGTGCAACTAATGAAAAACTGTTTTTT.

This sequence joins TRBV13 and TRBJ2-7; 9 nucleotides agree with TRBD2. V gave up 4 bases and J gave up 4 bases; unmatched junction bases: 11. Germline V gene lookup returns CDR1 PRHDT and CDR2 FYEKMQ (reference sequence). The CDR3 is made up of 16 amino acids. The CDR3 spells CASSSGPGLAEYEQYF. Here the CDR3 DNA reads TGTGCCAGCAGCTCGGGGCCGGGACTAGCAGAATACGAGCAGTACTTC.

The CDR3 loop reads CSALTGGEAFF. The CDR3 DNA is TGCAGTGCTTTAACGGGGGGTGAAGCTTTCTTT. The chain uses TRBV20-1 and TRBJ1-1, with D perhaps TRBD1 (5 bases). Germline V gene sequence: CDR1 DFQATT, CDR2 SNEGSKA (reference sequence). This CDR3 is built from 11 residues. Trimming removed 5 bases at V and 7 bases at J, with 11 bases between.

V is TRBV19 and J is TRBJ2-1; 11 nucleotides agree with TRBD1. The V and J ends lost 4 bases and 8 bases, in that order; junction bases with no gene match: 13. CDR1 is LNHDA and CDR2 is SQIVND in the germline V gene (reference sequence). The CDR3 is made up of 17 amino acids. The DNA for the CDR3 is TGTGCCAGTAGTACCCTCGCCCGGACAGGGGGCAAAGATGAGCAGTTCTTC. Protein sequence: CASSTLARTGGKDEQFF.

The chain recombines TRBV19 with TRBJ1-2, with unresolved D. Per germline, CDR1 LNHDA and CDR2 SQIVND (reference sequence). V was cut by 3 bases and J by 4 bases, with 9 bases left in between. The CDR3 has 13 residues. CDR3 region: CASSMVSGYGYTF. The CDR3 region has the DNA TGTGCCAGTAGTATGGTCAGCGGCTATGGCTACACCTTC.

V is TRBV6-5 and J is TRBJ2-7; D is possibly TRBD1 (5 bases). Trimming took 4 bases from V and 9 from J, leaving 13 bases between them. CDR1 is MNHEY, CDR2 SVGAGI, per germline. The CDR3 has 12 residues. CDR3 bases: TGTGCCAGCAGTTCCCCCAAGCAGGGGCAGTACTTC. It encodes CASSSPKQGQYF.

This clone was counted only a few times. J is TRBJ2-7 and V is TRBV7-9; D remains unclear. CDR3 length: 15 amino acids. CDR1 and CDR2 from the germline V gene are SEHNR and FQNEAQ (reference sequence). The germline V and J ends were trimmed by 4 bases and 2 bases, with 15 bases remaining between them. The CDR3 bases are TGTGCCAGCAGCTCGTCGACTCATAAACCCTACGAGCAGTACTTC. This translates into CASSSSTHKPYEQYF. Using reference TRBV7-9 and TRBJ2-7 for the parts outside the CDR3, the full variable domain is DTGVSQNPRHKITKRGQNVTFRCDPISEHNRLYWYRQTLGQGPEFLTYFQNEAQLEKSRLLSDRFSAERPKGSFSTLEIQRTEQGDSAMYLCASSSSTHKPYEQYFGPGTRLTVT.